Listed below are T cell receptor beta chains from one sample, sequenced in a study of blood T cells in healthy people across ages. MiXCR was run by TCRdb on the 5' RACE reads, yielding one entry per CDR3 protein. The table has approximately 1,000,000 distinct CDR3 sequences, less than 50% seen once. Input material: blood. All receptors come from a woman in her fifties or sixties in good health. CDR3s include the opening cysteine and the closing phenylalanine or tryptophan. The order of the fields is J gene, V gene, D gene, clone size, CDR3 DNA, CDR3 protein. The D gene is left open where the match is weak. Clone size appears in some rows only: once, few, many, or a class for an expanded clone.

j_gene: TRBJ2-7; v_gene: TRBV9; d_gene: .; abundance: few; CDR3nt: TGTGCCAGCAGCGTAGCGCTAGCTATGGCGGGGGCTGGGGGCTCCTACAATGAGCAGTACTTC; CDR3aa: CASSVALAMAGAGGSYNEQYF
j_gene: TRBJ2-3; v_gene: TRBV29-1; d_gene: .; abundance: .; CDR3nt: TGCAGCGTTGTGACAGATACGCAGTATTTT; CDR3aa: CSVVTDTQYF
j_gene: TRBJ2-5; v_gene: TRBV12-3/TRBV12-4; d_gene: .; abundance: .; CDR3nt: TGTGCCAGCAGACCACAGGGACAAGAGACCCAGTACTTC; CDR3aa: CASRPQGQETQYF
j_gene: TRBJ1-2; v_gene: TRBV5-6; d_gene: TRBD1; abundance: few; CDR3nt: TGTGCCAGCAGGTGGGACAGGAACTATGGCTACACCTTC; CDR3aa: CASRWDRNYGYTF
j_gene: TRBJ2-1; v_gene: TRBV9; d_gene: .; abundance: .; CDR3nt: TGTGCCAGCAGCGTAGCTACGGGTCACGGCTCCTACAATGAGCAGTTCTTC; CDR3aa: CASSVATGHGSYNEQFF
j_gene: TRBJ1-1; v_gene: TRBV11-2; d_gene: .; abundance: .; CDR3nt: TGTGCCAGCAGCTTAATCGGGCCTGAAGCTTTCTTT; CDR3aa: CASSLIGPEAFF
j_gene: TRBJ2-5; v_gene: TRBV14; d_gene: .; abundance: .; CDR3nt: TGTGCCAGCAACCAAGGTGCCTCCGGGACGCAAGGGACCCAGTACTTC; CDR3aa: CASNQGASGTQGTQYF
j_gene: TRBJ2-1; v_gene: TRBV2; d_gene: .; abundance: few; CDR3nt: TGTGCCAGCGCTCTTAGCGCCGAGCAGTTCTTC; CDR3aa: CASALSAEQFF
j_gene: TRBJ2-1; v_gene: TRBV25-1; d_gene: .; abundance: few; CDR3nt: TGTGCCAGCAGTGAATGGGGTAGGGGGAGTCCCTACAATGAGCAGTTCTTC; CDR3aa: CASSEWGRGSPYNEQFF
j_gene: TRBJ2-1; v_gene: TRBV20-1; d_gene: TRBD2; abundance: many; CDR3nt: TGCAGTGCTAGGGGGGGAGCGGGACTCTACAATGAGCAGTTCTTC; CDR3aa: CSARGGAGLYNEQFF
j_gene: TRBJ1-2; v_gene: TRBV11-2; d_gene: .; abundance: .; CDR3nt: TGTGCCAGCAGCTTAGAGCAGGGAGGGGGTGGCTACACCTTC; CDR3aa: CASSLEQGGGGYTF
j_gene: TRBJ2-7; v_gene: TRBV18; d_gene: .; abundance: few; CDR3nt: TGTGCCAGCTCACCACCTGCCGGGGGCATTTACGAGCAGTACTTC; CDR3aa: CASSPPAGGIYEQYF
j_gene: TRBJ2-1; v_gene: TRBV5-1; d_gene: .; abundance: .; CDR3nt: TGCGCCAGCAGCTTGGAGGCTAGGAGTCTCGATGAGCAGTTCTTC; CDR3aa: CASSLEARSLDEQFF
j_gene: TRBJ2-7; v_gene: TRBV20-1; d_gene: .; abundance: .; CDR3nt: TGCCGTGCTAGAGATCGGAATAGCCCAACCTACGAGCAGTACTTC; CDR3aa: CRARDRNSPTYEQYF
j_gene: TRBJ1-5; v_gene: TRBV5-1; d_gene: .; abundance: once; CDR3nt: TGCGCCAGCAGCTTGGAGGCAGGGAAGAGACAGCCCCAGCATTTT; CDR3aa: CASSLEAGKRQPQHF
j_gene: TRBJ2-3; v_gene: TRBV9; d_gene: .; abundance: many; CDR3nt: TGTGCCAGCAGCGTAGGTCGCGGCACAGATACGCAGTATTTT; CDR3aa: CASSVGRGTDTQYF
j_gene: TRBJ1-1; v_gene: TRBV5-1; d_gene: .; abundance: .; CDR3nt: TGCGCCAGCAGCTTGAGCGTCATGAACACTGAAGCTTTCTTT; CDR3aa: CASSLSVMNTEAFF
j_gene: TRBJ2-7; v_gene: TRBV5-1; d_gene: .; abundance: .; CDR3nt: TGCGCCAGCTGCTTGGTACACTACGAGCAGTACTTC; CDR3aa: CASCLVHYEQYF
j_gene: TRBJ1-6; v_gene: TRBV20-1; d_gene: TRBD1; abundance: .; CDR3nt: TGCAGTGCTCCCCGGACAGGGAATTCACCCCTCCACTTT; CDR3aa: CSAPRTGNSPLHF
j_gene: TRBJ2-1; v_gene: TRBV7-9; d_gene: .; abundance: .; CDR3nt: TGTGCCAGCAGCTTTCTTGCTCGCGAGCAGTTCTTC; CDR3aa: CASSFLAREQFF
j_gene: TRBJ1-2; v_gene: TRBV20-1; d_gene: .; abundance: once; CDR3nt: TGCAGTGCTAGTGGGCAGCCCGCGGGCTACACCTTC; CDR3aa: CSASGQPAGYTF
j_gene: TRBJ2-1; v_gene: TRBV25-1; d_gene: .; abundance: few; CDR3nt: TGTGCCAGCAGTGGGGACTCCCCCAGCTCCTACAATGAGCAGTTCTTC; CDR3aa: CASSGDSPSSYNEQFF
j_gene: TRBJ2-5; v_gene: TRBV6-5; d_gene: TRBD2; abundance: few; CDR3nt: TGTGCCAGCAGTTACTCGACTAGCGGGAGGGCCTCCATCGAGACCCAGTACTTC; CDR3aa: CASSYSTSGRASIETQYF
j_gene: TRBJ2-1; v_gene: TRBV4-2; d_gene: TRBD2; abundance: once; CDR3nt: TGTGCCAGCAGCCAAGATGCGGCTAGCGGGGACTACAATGAGCAGTTCTTC; CDR3aa: CASSQDAASGDYNEQFF
j_gene: TRBJ1-1; v_gene: TRBV12-3/TRBV12-4; d_gene: .; abundance: .; CDR3nt: TGTGCCAGCAGTCCCCATGGGGAAGTGGCTGAAGCTTTCTTT; CDR3aa: CASSPHGEVAEAFF
j_gene: TRBJ2-6; v_gene: TRBV2; d_gene: .; abundance: .; CDR3nt: TGTGCCAGCAGAGGCCTAAACAACTTAAAAGGGGGGGCCAACGTCCTGACTTTC; CDR3aa: CASRGLNNLKGGANVLTF
j_gene: TRBJ1-1; v_gene: TRBV5-1; d_gene: .; abundance: .; CDR3nt: TGCGCCAGCAGCTTGGAGGGACGGAGTCTTACTGAAGCTTTCTTT; CDR3aa: CASSLEGRSLTEAFF
j_gene: TRBJ2-4; v_gene: TRBV5-1; d_gene: .; abundance: .; CDR3nt: TGCGCCAGCAGCTCCCTGCTAGAGGCCCAAAACATTCAGTACTTC; CDR3aa: CASSSLLEAQNIQYF
j_gene: TRBJ2-4; v_gene: TRBV7-8; d_gene: .; abundance: .; CDR3nt: TGTGCCAGCAGAAATAGGGGTGGCATTCAGTACTTC; CDR3aa: CASRNRGGIQYF
j_gene: TRBJ2-1; v_gene: TRBV27; d_gene: .; abundance: .; CDR3nt: TGTGCCAGCAGTTCGAGAGCCCCTTACGACAATGCGCAGTTCTTC; CDR3aa: CASSSRAPYDNAQFF
j_gene: TRBJ2-5; v_gene: TRBV4-1; d_gene: TRBD2; abundance: .; CDR3nt: TGCGCCAGCAGCCAAGGGCCGGCTCCTAGCGGGAGTAACGAGACCCAGTACTTC; CDR3aa: CASSQGPAPSGSNETQYF
j_gene: TRBJ1-2; v_gene: TRBV12-3/TRBV12-4; d_gene: .; abundance: few; CDR3nt: TGTGCCAGCAGTTTCTGGCGGAGCCCCTCACCGGATGGCTACACCTTC; CDR3aa: CASSFWRSPSPDGYTF
j_gene: TRBJ2-5; v_gene: TRBV20-1; d_gene: TRBD2; abundance: .; CDR3nt: TGCAGTGCTAGGAGAGCGGGAGCCGGGGAGACCCAGTACTTC; CDR3aa: CSARRAGAGETQYF
j_gene: TRBJ2-1; v_gene: TRBV7-9; d_gene: .; abundance: .; CDR3nt: TGTGCCAGCAGCCCCCATCGGGGGATATCCAATGAGCAGTTCTTC; CDR3aa: CASSPHRGISNEQFF
j_gene: TRBJ2-2; v_gene: TRBV7-6; d_gene: TRBD1; abundance: .; CDR3nt: TGTGCCAGCAGCTTAGTACAGGGGGCGAACACCGGGGAGCTGTTTTTT; CDR3aa: CASSLVQGANTGELFF
j_gene: TRBJ2-1; v_gene: TRBV24-1; d_gene: .; abundance: few; CDR3nt: TGTGCCACCAGTGAAAGGGACACCCTCAATGAGCAGTTCTTC; CDR3aa: CATSERDTLNEQFF
j_gene: TRBJ2-3; v_gene: TRBV9; d_gene: TRBD1; abundance: .; CDR3nt: TGTGCCAGCAGCGCGACAGGGACGGATACGCAGTATTTT; CDR3aa: CASSATGTDTQYF
j_gene: TRBJ2-2; v_gene: TRBV18; d_gene: .; abundance: .; CDR3nt: TGTGCCAGCTCACCGACGGGTGCTATGAGGACCGGGGAGCTGTTTTTT; CDR3aa: CASSPTGAMRTGELFF
j_gene: TRBJ2-1; v_gene: TRBV28; d_gene: .; abundance: .; CDR3nt: TGTGCCAGCAGTTCGGGGGTCCAGTTCTTC; CDR3aa: CASSSGVQFF